Below, one TCR beta chain is given with its context. Its antigen is unknown. The entry originates in a study of response to subunit inactivated influenza vaccine. TCRdb re-derived calls from the RT-PCR reads in MiXCR, one entry per CDR3 protein. The sample includes hundreds of thousands of distinct CDR3 sequences, about 17% of them seen just once. V gave up 1 base and J gave up 11 bases; unmatched junction bases: 11. Germline CDR1 and CDR2: SGHTA and FQGNSA. The CDR3 extends over 16 amino acids. General observations from the study: Only a handful of new T cells, the authors suggested, are recruited with each seasonal influenza vaccination.

This receptor was taken from a man aged 45 to 70 who received an inactivated influenza vaccine. This chain connects TRBV7-2 to TRBJ2-1, with 10 bases lining up with TRBD2. The sequenced sample was CD4+ T cells sorted from PBMCs, obtained about 24 months after vaccination. The CDR3 is CASSLGAGGLASKQFF. The CDR3 bases are TGTGCCAGCAGCTTAGGAGCGGGAGGGCTCGCCTCGAAGCAGTTCTTC.